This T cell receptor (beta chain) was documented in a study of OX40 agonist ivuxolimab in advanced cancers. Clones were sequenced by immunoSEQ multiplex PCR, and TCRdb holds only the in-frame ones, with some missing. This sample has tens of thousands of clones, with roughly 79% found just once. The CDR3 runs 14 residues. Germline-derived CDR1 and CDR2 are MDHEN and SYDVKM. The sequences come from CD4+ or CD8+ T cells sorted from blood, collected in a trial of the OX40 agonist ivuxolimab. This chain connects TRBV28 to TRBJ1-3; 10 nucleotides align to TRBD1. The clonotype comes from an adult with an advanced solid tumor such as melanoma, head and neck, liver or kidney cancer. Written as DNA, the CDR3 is TGTGCGACGGGACAGGGGCGCTCTGGAAACACCATATATTTT. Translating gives CATGQGRSGNTIYF.